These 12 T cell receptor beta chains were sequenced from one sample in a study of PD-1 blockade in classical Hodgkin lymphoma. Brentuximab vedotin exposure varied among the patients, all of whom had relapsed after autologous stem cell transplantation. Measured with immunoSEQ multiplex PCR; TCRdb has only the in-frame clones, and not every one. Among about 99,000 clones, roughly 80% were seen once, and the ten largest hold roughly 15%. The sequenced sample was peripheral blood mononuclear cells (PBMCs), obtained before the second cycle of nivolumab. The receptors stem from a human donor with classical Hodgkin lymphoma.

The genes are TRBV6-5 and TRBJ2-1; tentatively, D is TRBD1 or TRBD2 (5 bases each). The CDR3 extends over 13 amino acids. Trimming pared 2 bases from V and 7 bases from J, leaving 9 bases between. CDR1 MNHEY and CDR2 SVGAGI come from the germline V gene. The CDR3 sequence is CASSYTWGNEQFF. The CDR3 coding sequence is TGTGCCAGCAGTTACACCTGGGGGAATGAGCAGTTCTTC.

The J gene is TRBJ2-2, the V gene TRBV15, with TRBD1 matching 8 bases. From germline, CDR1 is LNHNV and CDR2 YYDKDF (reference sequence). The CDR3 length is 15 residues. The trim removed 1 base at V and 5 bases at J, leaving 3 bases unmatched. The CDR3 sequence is CATSRGQGATGELFF. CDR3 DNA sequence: TGTGCCACCAGCAGAGGCCAGGGGGCGACCGGGGAGCTGTTTTTT.

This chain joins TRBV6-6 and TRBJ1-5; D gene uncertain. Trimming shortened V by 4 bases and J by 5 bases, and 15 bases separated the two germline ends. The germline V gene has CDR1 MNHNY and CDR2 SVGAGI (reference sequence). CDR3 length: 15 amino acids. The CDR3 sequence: CASSFLTGSDQPQHF. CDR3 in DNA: TGTGCCAGCAGTTTCCTTACCGGGTCCGATCAGCCCCAGCATTTT.

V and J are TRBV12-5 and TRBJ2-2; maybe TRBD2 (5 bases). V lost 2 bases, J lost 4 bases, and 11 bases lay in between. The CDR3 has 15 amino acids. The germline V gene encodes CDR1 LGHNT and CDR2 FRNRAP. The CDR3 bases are TGTGCTAGTGGTTTGATACTGGCGGGCACCGGGGAGCTGTTTTTT. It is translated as CASGLILAGTGELFF.

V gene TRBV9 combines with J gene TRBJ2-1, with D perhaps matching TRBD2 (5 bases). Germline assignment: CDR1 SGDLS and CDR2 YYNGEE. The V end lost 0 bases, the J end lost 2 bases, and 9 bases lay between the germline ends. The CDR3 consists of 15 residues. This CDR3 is CASSVDGGPYNEQFF. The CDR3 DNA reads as TGTGCCAGCAGCGTAGACGGAGGCCCCTACAATGAGCAGTTCTTC.

DNA for the CDR3: TGTGCCAGAGACATGAACACTGAAGCTTTCTTT. Translation gives CARDMNTEAFF. The J gene is TRBJ1-1, the V gene TRBV27; D is ambiguous. The ends were cut back, 9 bases at V and 0 bases at J, with 5 bases in the middle. Germline CDR1 reads MNHEY; CDR2 reads SMNVEV (reference sequence). The length of the CDR3 is 11 residues.

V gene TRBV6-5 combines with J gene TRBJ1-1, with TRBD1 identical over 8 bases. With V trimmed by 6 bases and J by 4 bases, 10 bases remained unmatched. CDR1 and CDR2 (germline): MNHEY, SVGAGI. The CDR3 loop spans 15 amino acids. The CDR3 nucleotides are TGTGCCAGCAGCACGAGGACAGGGATTTTCACTGAAGCTTTCTTT. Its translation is CASSTRTGIFTEAFF.

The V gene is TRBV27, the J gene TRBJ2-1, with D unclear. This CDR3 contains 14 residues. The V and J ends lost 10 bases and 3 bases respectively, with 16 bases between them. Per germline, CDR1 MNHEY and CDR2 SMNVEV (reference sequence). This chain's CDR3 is CATRSGGSYNEQFF. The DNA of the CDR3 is TGTGCCACCCGATCCGGTGGCAGCTACAATGAGCAGTTCTTC.

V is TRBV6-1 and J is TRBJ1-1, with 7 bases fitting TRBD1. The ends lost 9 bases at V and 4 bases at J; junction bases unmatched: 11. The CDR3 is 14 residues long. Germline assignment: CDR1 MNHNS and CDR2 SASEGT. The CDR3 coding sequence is TGTGCCAGTAATACAGGGGCTATAAGCACTGAAGCTTTCTTT. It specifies CASNTGAISTEAFF.

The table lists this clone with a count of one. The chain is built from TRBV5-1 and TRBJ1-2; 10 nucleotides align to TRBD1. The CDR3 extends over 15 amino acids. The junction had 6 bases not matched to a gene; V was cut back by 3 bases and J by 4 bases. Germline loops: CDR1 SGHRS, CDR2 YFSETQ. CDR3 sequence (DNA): TGCGCCAGCAGCTCTGGACAGGGGGGCGCCTATGGCTACACCTTC. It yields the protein CASSSGQGGAYGYTF.

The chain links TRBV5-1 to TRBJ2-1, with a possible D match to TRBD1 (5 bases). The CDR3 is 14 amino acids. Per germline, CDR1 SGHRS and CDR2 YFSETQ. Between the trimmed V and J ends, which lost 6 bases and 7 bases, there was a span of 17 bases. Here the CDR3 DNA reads TGCGCCAGCACCCCCGTCCAGGGTTGGAATGAGCAGTTCTTC. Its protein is CASTPVQGWNEQFF. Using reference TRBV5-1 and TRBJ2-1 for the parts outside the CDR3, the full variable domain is KAGVTQTPRYLIKTRGQQVTLSCSPISGHRSVSWYQQTPGQGLQFLFEYFSETQRNKGNFPGRFSGRQFSNSRSEMNVSTLELGDSALYLCASTPVQGWNEQFFGPGTRLTVL.

The CDR3 is CASSVAGLADALSYEQYF. CDR3 nucleotides: TGTGCCAGCAGTGTGGCTGGACTAGCGGACGCACTCTCCTACGAGCAGTACTTC. The chain recombines TRBV2 with TRBJ2-7, with TRBD2 identical over 10 bases. The CDR3 is 18 amino acids. CDR1 is SNHLY, CDR2 FYNNEI, per germline. J was trimmed by 0 bases and V by 4 bases; bases with no gene match: 12. The full variable domain, rest sourced from reference TRBV2 and TRBJ2-7, is EPEVTQTPSHQVTQMGQEVILRCVPISNHLYFYWYRQILGQKVEFLVSFYNNEISEKSEIFDDQFSVERPDGSNFTLKIRSTKLEDSAMYFCASSVAGLADALSYEQYFGPGTRLTVT.